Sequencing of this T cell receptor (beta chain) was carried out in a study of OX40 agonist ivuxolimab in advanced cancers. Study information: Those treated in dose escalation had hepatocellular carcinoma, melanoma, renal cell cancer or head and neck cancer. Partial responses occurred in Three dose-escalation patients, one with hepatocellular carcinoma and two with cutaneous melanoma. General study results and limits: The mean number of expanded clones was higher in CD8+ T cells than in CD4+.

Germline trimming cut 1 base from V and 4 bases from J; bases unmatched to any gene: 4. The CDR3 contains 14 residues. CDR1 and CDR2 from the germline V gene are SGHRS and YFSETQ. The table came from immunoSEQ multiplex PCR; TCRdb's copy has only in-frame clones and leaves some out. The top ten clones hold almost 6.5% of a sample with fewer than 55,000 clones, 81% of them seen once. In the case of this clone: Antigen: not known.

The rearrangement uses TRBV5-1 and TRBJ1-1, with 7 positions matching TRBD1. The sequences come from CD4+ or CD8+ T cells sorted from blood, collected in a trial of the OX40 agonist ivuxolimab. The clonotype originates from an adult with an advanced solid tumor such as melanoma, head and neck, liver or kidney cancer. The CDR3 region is CASSLITGATEAFF. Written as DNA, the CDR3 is TGCGCCAGCAGCTTGATTACAGGGGCCACTGAAGCTTTCTTT.